Listed here are 21 T cell receptor beta chains from one sample, sequenced in a study of T-cell memory formation after mild COVID-19. TCRdb ran MiXCR on the 5' RACE reads and lists one entry per CDR3 protein. The sample shows 190,000 or so distinct CDR3 sequences, over 20% of them seen only once. Sample: PBMCs or a T cell subset sorted from them (not recorded which). The receptors were sampled from an adult woman who had mild COVID-19 (a few samples of this study predate the infection). Cell type and time point are not known.

In its sample, this clonotype was seen a few times. This chain joins TRBV2 and TRBJ1-2; no firm D call. The CDR3 is 13 residues long. V shed 7 bases and J shed 6 bases, with 15 bases lying between them. The germline CDR1 and CDR2 sequences are SNHLY and FYNNEI. Here the CDR3 reads CASNPTTIHGYTF. The CDR3 nucleotides are TGTGCCAGCAATCCCACGACAATACATGGCTACACCTTC.

The rearrangement uses TRBV5-1 and TRBJ1-1, with 7 bases aligning to TRBD1. CDR3 size: 14 residues. Looked up from germline, CDR1 is SGHRS and CDR2 is YFSETQ. Unmatched junction bases numbered 2, after V lost 2 bases and J lost 1 base. Written as DNA, the CDR3 is TGCGCCAGCAGCTTCAGACAGGGGAACACTGAAGCTTTCTTT. Amino acid sequence: CASSFRQGNTEAFF.

This chain joins TRBV4-2 and TRBJ2-1; 9 nucleotides align to TRBD2. Germline CDR1 LGHNA, CDR2 YNFKEQ. Unmatched junction bases numbered 4, after V lost 3 bases and J lost 10 bases. The CDR3 extends over 13 amino acids. CDR3 region: CASSHLGLAEQFF. CDR3 coding DNA: TGTGCCAGCAGCCACCTTGGACTAGCGGAGCAGTTCTTC.

The rearrangement joins TRBV5-1 to TRBJ2-5; 8 bases line up with TRBD2. Trimming removed 3 bases from V and 4 bases from J; junction bases left unmatched: 11. The CDR3 is 16 amino acids. CDR1 and CDR2 from the germline V gene are SGHRS and YFSETQ. The CDR3 loop reads CASSSYERGSRETQYF. In nucleotides, the CDR3 is TGCGCCAGCAGCTCCTACGAGCGGGGGTCTCGAGAGACCCAGTACTTC.

V gene TRBV11-2 combines with J gene TRBJ2-5, with D possibly being TRBD1 (5 bases). Germline CDR1 reads SGHAT; CDR2 reads FQNNGV. This CDR3 region has 13 residues. Trimming cost V 5 bases and J 3 bases, with 10 bases left between them. CDR3 loop: CASSPQGKETQYF. CDR3 nucleotide sequence: TGTGCCAGCAGCCCTCAGGGAAAAGAGACCCAGTACTTC.

This chain connects TRBV27 to TRBJ2-7; D is uncertain. The CDR3 loop spans 14 amino acids. The V end was cut by 0 bases, the J end by 2 bases, with 8 bases between. The germline gives CDR1 MNHEY, CDR2 SMNVEV (reference sequence). As DNA, the CDR3 is TGTGCCAGCAGTTTATCTGACGGAACCTACGAGCAGTACTTC. Amino acids: CASSLSDGTYEQYF.

This clonotype was found a few times. This chain connects TRBV24-1 to TRBJ2-7; D call uncertain. V was clipped by 4 bases and J by 4 bases, with 4 bases between them. The CDR3 covers 11 residues. Germline V gene lookup returns CDR1 KGHDR and CDR2 SFDVKD. CDR3 residues: CATSDRYEQYF. The CDR3 bases are TGTGCCACCAGTGACAGATACGAGCAGTACTTC.

The CDR3 spells CASSQEERGGETQYF. CDR3 nucleotide sequence: TGCGCCAGCAGCCAAGAGGAGCGGGGGGGAGAGACCCAGTACTTC. The chain has TRBV4-1 and TRBJ2-5; TRBD2 agrees at 10 bases. V was clipped by 0 bases and J by 4 bases; unmatched bases: 2. This CDR3 has 15 residues. Germline V lookup: CDR1 MGHRA, CDR2 YSYEKL.

There are many counts of this clonotype. The CDR3 DNA follows: TGTGCCAGCAGCTTGGACAGGGGGCCCATAGGGGCCTACGAGCAGTACTTC. Amino acid sequence: CASSLDRGPIGAYEQYF. The gene calls are TRBV7-8 and TRBJ2-7; 11 bases are shared with TRBD1. The germline V gene encodes CDR1 SGHVS and CDR2 FQNEAQ. The CDR3 has 17 residues. J was trimmed by 2 bases and V by 3 bases; bases with no gene match: 9.

Only a few counts were recorded for this clonotype. V and J are TRBV25-1 and TRBJ1-1; the D is unclear. The V gene lost 1 base and the J gene lost 14 bases, with 14 bases spanning the gap. Germline V gene data show CDR1 as MGHDK and CDR2 as SYGVNS. This CDR3 spans 12 amino acids. The CDR3 loop is CASSEFPTSVFF. CDR3 in DNA: TGTGCCAGCAGTGAATTCCCTACCTCTGTCTTCTTT. The whole variable domain, remainder taken from reference TRBV25-1 and TRBJ1-1, is EADIYQTPRYLVIGTGKKITLECSQTMGHDKMYWYQQDPGMELHLIHYSYGVNSTEKGDLSSESTVSRIRTEHFPLTLESARPSHTSQYLCASSEFPTSVFFGQGTRLTVV.

The CDR3 DNA sequence: TGTGCCAGCAGTGAAGCGTTGCACGATGACTATGGCTACACCTTC. Its translation is CASSEALHDDYGYTF. The chain has TRBV2 and TRBJ1-2; D remains ambiguous. Per germline, CDR1 SNHLY and CDR2 FYNNEI. The CDR3 has 15 residues. The V and J ends lost 0 bases and 3 bases respectively, with 11 bases between them.

The chain is built from TRBV7-6 and TRBJ2-5; 8 bases map to TRBD1. The germline V gene has CDR1 SGHVS and CDR2 FNYEAQ. The CDR3 spans 15 residues. V shed 5 bases and J 4 bases; nucleotides not matched to a gene: 9. The CDR3 nucleotides read TGTGCCAGCAGCCCACTGACAGGGGCGGGAGAGACCCAGTACTTC. Its translation: CASSPLTGAGETQYF.

A few counts support this clonotype. V usage is TRBV9 and J usage is TRBJ2-3; D is perhaps TRBD2 (6 bases). The V and J ends lost 3 bases and 4 bases respectively, with 21 bases between them. The CDR3 consists of 17 residues. Looked up from germline, CDR1 is SGDLS and CDR2 is YYNGEE. CDR3 loop: CASSDWGTEGVADTQYF. DNA for the CDR3: TGTGCCAGCAGCGATTGGGGAACGGAGGGCGTGGCAGATACGCAGTATTTT.

The chain recombines TRBV3-1 with TRBJ2-7; D may be TRBD1 or TRBD2 (6 bases each). The ends were cut back, 1 base at V and 0 bases at J, with 16 bases in the middle. The CDR3 sequence is 17 residues long. The V gene's germline CDR1 is LGHDT and CDR2 YNNKEL (reference sequence). CDR3 nucleotides: TGTGCCAGCAGCCAAGCCCGCGTCGGGGGCAGCTCCTACGAGCAGTACTTC. This encodes CASSQARVGGSSYEQYF.

V gene TRBV15 combines with J gene TRBJ2-5; 7 nucleotides match TRBD2. The J segment lost 5 bases and the V segment lost 0 bases, leaving 6 bases of the junction unmatched. The length of the CDR3 is 15 residues. Germline V gene lookup returns CDR1 LNHNV and CDR2 YYDKDF (reference sequence). CDR3 amino acids: CATSRERGSGETQYF. The CDR3, as DNA: TGTGCCACCAGCAGAGAACGCGGGAGCGGGGAGACCCAGTACTTC.

In this sample, this clonotype turned up many times. The CDR3: CASSFTYEQYF. DNA for the CDR3: TGTGCCAGCAGCTTCACCTACGAGCAGTACTTC. The chain employs TRBV11-3 and TRBJ2-7; no reliable D call. Germline loops: CDR1 SGHNT, CDR2 YENEEA. This CDR3 spans 11 amino acids. Trimming stripped 3 bases from V and 2 bases from J, with 2 bases between.

V and J are TRBV10-3 and TRBJ1-3; no reliable D call. The germline V gene encodes CDR1 ENHRY and CDR2 SYGVKD. This CDR3 region has 11 residues. Between the trimmed V and J ends, which lost 6 bases and 6 bases, there was a span of 6 bases. CDR3 sequence reads: CAISGLNTIYF. The CDR3 DNA sequence: TGTGCCATCAGCGGCCTAAACACCATATATTTT.

V is TRBV24-1 and J is TRBJ2-2; D uncertain. The CDR3 runs 13 residues. Germline V gene data show CDR1 as KGHDR and CDR2 as SFDVKD. V lost 9 bases to trimming and J lost 3 bases, with 10 bases between them. DNA of the CDR3: TGTGCCACCTTGACGAAGGACACCGGGGAGCTGTTTTTT. It yields the protein CATLTKDTGELFF.

In this sample, this clonotype turned up a few times. V and J are TRBV4-1 and TRBJ2-7, with TRBD2 matching 7 bases. Germline trimming cut 4 bases from V and 2 bases from J; bases unmatched to any gene: 11. CDR1 and CDR2 from the germline V gene are MGHRA and YSYEKL. The CDR3 consists of 16 residues. The CDR3 protein is CASSPTPAGSAYEQYF. The CDR3 DNA reads as TGCGCCAGCAGCCCCACCCCAGCGGGGTCCGCCTACGAGCAGTACTTC.

This chain links TRBV12-3 or TRBV12-4 with TRBJ1-2; 10 positions match TRBD1. This CDR3 has 16 residues. Trimming at V came to 4 bases and at J to 0 bases, leaving 5 bases not matched to a gene. The CDR3, as DNA: TGTGCCAGCAGTTGGGACAGGGGTCCCGCTAACTATGGCTACACCTTC. It encodes CASSWDRGPANYGYTF.

The chain uses TRBV7-6 and TRBJ1-1; TRBD1 matches at 7 bases. V trimming: 5 bases; J trimming: 6 bases; junction bases outside the gene matches: 12. The CDR3 is 15 residues long. Germline V gives CDR1 SGHVS, CDR2 FNYEAQ. The CDR3 loop is CASSPRDSPISEAFF. The CDR3 bases are TGTGCCAGCAGCCCGAGGGACAGCCCGATCTCTGAAGCTTTCTTT.